This TCR beta chain was captured in a study of CD8 T cells in ankylosing spondylitis. Study observations and caveats: It appeared that ankylosing spondylitis blood was characterized by a TCR beta motif of several highly homologous variants.

This clonotype was observed many times. Its matching antigen is unknown. Library preparation for TCR beta used quantitative 5'-RACE with molecular barcodes. TCRdb independently ran MiXCR on the 5' RACE reads; one entry per CDR3 protein. The repertoire includes about 540,000 distinct CDR3 sequences, about 13% of them detected once, and under 7.5% sits in the top ten. Germline V gives CDR1 ENHRY, CDR2 SYGVKD. CDR3 length: 15 amino acids. V was pared by 4 bases and J by 4 bases, with 9 bases of the junction left unmatched. J is TRBJ1-2 and V is TRBV10-3; TRBD1 aligns across 7 bases. The clonotype was recovered from a male donor with ankylosing spondylitis. The sequenced sample was blood, either unsorted or a sorted T cell fraction (not recorded which). The chain's CDR3 is CAISVRDSGSYGYTF. In DNA form, the CDR3 reads TGTGCCATCAGTGTCCGGGACAGTGGCAGCTATGGCTACACCTTC.